The present entry profiles one TCR beta chain with its context. The CDR3 runs 13 residues. Trimming took 6 bases from V and 2 from J, leaving 10 bases between them. The source of the sample is a study of blood T cell repertoires in COVID-19. Data came from immunoSEQ multiplex PCR; TCRdb stores just in-frame clones and leaves some out. Altogether about 300,000 clones are present, approximately 86% being singletons, with the ten largest covering around 1.2%. The sequencing sample was made of peripheral blood. J is TRBJ1-1 and V is TRBV12-3 or TRBV12-4; D gene uncertain. This sequence originates from a man between 65 and 79 years old with acute or convalescent COVID-19. CDR3 region: CASSSLINTEAFF. The DNA for the CDR3 is TGTGCCAGCAGCTCCCTTATAAACACTGAAGCTTTCTTT.